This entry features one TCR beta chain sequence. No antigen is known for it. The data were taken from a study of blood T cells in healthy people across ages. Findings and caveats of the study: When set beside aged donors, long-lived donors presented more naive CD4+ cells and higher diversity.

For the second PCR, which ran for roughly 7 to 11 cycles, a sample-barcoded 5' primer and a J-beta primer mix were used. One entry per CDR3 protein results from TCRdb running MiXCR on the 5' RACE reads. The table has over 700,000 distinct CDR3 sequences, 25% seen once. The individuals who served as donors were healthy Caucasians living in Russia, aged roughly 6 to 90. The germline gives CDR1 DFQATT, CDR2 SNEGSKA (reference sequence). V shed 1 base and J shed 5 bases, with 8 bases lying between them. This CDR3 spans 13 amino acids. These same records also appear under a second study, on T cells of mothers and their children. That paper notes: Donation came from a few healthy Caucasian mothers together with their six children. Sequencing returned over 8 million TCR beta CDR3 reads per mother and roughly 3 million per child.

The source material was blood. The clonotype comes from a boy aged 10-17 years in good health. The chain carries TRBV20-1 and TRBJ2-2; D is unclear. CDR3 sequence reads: CSARGPGTGELFF. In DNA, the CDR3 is TGCAGTGCTAGAGGCCCCGGGACCGGGGAGCTGTTTTTT.